This is a list of T cell receptor beta chains from one sample in a study of cytomegalovirus exposure and HLA in healthy donors. Clones were sequenced by immunoSEQ multiplex PCR, and TCRdb holds only the in-frame ones, with some missing. The repertoire holds roughly 90,000 clones, with 80% to 90% as singletons. The sample taken for sequencing was PBMCs. The source is a man between 18 and 35 years old in good health and CMV-seronegative. Each CDR3 is given with its conserved first and last residue. D genes are given only for firm matches. The size of a clone is reported for some rows only, either as once, few or many, or as a class for expanded clones.

v_call	clone_size	j_call	d_call	cdr3_nt	cdr3_aa
TRBV28	NA	TRBJ2-7	NA	TGTGCCAGCAGCCTCGGTAGAGCCTACGAGCAGTACTTC	CASSLGRAYEQYF
TRBV13	NA	TRBJ1-2	NA	TGTGCCAGCAGCTTAGGCCGGGGTAGGGCCCCCTATGGCTACACCTTC	CASSLGRGRAPYGYTF
TRBV7-2	NA	TRBJ2-7	TRBD2	TGTGCCAGCAGCTTAGCAACGGGACTACCCCCGAACGAGCAGTACTTC	CASSLATGLPPNEQYF
TRBV5-1	NA	TRBJ2-3	NA	TGCGCCAGCAGCTTGCCGGGAAGCACAGATACGCAGTATTTT	CASSLPGSTDTQYF
TRBV4-2	NA	TRBJ1-3	NA	TGTGCCAGCAGCCAACCGGGGTTTTCTGGAAACACCATATATTTT	CASSQPGFSGNTIYF
TRBV6-5	NA	TRBJ2-1	TRBD1	TGTGCCAGCAGGAACAGGGGTTTAGGAGAGCAGTTCTTC	CASRNRGLGEQFF
TRBV4-3	NA	TRBJ2-7	TRBD2	TGCGCCAGCAGCCAAGAGCTCCAGCGGGGGACCTACGAGCAGTACTTC	CASSQELQRGTYEQYF
TRBV27	few	TRBJ2-1	NA	TGTGCCAGCAGTCCCCGGACTGGCGGGTTGTCCAATGAGCAGTTCTTC	CASSPRTGGLSNEQFF
TRBV28	NA	TRBJ1-3	TRBD1	TGTGCCAGCAGCCAGGGACAGGGGGCGCAAGGAAACACCATATATTTT	CASSQGQGAQGNTIYF
TRBV28	few	TRBJ2-7	NA	TGTGCCAGCAGTTTACGTTTCGAGCAGTACTTC	CASSLRFEQYF
TRBV7-9	once	TRBJ2-7	NA	TGTGCCAGCAGCAACTCCGACAGGTCAAACTACGAGCAGTACTTC	CASSNSDRSNYEQYF